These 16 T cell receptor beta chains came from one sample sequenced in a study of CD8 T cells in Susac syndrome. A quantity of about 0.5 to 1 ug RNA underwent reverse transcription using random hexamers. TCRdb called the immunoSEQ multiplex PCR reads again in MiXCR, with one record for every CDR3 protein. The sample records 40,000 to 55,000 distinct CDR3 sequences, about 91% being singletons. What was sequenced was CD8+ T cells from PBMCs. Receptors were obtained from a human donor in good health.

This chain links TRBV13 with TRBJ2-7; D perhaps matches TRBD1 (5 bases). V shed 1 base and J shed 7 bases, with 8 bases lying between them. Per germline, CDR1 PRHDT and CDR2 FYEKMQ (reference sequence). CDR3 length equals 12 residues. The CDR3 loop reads CASSLAKGEQYF. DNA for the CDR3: TGTGCCAGCAGCTTAGCCAAGGGGGAGCAGTACTTC.

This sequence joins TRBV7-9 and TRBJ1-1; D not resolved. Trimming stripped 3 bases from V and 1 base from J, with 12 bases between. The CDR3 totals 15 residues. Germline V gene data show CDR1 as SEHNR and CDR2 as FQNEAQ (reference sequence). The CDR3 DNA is TGTGCCAGCAGCTTCAGTCGGCGAGGGAACACTGAAGCTTTCTTT. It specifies CASSFSRRGNTEAFF.

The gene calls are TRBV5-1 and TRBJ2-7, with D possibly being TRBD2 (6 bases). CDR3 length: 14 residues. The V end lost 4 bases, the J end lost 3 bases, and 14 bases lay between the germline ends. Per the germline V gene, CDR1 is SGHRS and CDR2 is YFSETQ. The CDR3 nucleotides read TGCGCCAGCAGCCCGGATGTCGGGAGCTACGAGCAGTACTTC. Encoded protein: CASSPDVGSYEQYF.

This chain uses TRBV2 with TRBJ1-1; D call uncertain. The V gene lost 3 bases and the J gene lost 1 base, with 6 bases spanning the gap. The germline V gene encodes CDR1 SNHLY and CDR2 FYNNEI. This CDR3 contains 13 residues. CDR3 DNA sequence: TGTGCCAGCAGTGACGCAGAGAACACTGAAGCTTTCTTT. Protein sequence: CASSDAENTEAFF.

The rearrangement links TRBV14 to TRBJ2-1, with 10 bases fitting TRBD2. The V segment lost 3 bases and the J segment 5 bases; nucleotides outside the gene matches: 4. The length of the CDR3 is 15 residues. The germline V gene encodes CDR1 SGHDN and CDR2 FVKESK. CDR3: CASSHKLAGNNEQFF. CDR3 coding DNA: TGTGCCAGCAGCCATAAACTAGCGGGAAACAATGAGCAGTTCTTC.

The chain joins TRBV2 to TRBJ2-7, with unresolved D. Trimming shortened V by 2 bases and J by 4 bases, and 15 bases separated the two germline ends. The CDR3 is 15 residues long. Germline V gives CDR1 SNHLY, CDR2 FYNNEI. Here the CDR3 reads CASSEPHQVLYEQYF. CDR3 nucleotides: TGTGCCAGCAGTGAACCGCACCAGGTACTATACGAGCAGTACTTC.

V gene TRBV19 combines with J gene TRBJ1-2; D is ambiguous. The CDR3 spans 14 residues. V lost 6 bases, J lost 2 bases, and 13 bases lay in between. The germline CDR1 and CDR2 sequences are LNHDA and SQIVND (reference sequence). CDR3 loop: CASSNWHDNYGYTF. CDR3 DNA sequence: TGTGCCAGTAGCAACTGGCATGACAACTATGGCTACACCTTC.

The CDR3 sequence is CASTDYNEQFF. The CDR3 coding sequence is TGCGCCAGCACCGACTACAATGAGCAGTTCTTC. The chain joins TRBV5-1 to TRBJ2-1, with no clear D. There are 11 residues in the CDR3. CDR1 and CDR2 from the germline V gene are SGHRS and YFSETQ. V gave up 6 bases and J gave up 3 bases, with 4 bases separating them.

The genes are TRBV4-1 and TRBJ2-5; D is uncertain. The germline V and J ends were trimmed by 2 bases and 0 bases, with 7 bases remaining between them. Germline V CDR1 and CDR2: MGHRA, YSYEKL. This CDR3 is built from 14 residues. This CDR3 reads CASSQRMDQETQYF. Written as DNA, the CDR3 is TGCGCCAGCAGCCAACGTATGGACCAAGAGACCCAGTACTTC.

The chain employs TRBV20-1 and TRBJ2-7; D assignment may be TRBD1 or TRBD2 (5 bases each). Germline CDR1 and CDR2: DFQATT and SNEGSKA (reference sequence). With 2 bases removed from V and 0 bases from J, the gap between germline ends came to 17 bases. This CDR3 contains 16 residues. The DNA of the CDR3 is TGCAGTGCTAGACCGCACGGGGCCGCGATCTCCTACGAGCAGTACTTC. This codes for CSARPHGAAISYEQYF.

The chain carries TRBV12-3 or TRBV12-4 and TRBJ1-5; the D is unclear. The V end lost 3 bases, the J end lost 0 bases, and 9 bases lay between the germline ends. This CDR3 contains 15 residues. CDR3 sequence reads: CASSFGLYSNQPQHF. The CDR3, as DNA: TGTGCCAGCAGTTTCGGCCTTTATAGCAATCAGCCCCAGCATTTT.

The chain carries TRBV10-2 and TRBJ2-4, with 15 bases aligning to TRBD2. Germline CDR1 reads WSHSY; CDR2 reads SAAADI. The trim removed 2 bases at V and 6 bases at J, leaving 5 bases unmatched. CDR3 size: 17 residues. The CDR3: CASSEGLAGGFLNIQYF. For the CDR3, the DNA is TGCGCCAGCAGTGAGGGACTAGCGGGAGGGTTCCTAAACATTCAGTACTTC.

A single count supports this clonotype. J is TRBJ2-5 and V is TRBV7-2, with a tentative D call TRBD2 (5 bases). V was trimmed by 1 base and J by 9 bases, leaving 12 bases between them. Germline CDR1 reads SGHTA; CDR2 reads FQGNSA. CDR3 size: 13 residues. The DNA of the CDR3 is TGTGCCAGCAGCTTAGTAACCAACGGGGCCCAGTACTTC. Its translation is CASSLVTNGAQYF.

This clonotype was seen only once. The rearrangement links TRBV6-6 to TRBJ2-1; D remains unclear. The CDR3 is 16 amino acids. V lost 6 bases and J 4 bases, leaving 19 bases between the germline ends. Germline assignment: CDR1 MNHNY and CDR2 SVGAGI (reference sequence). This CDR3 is CASSQPVSYGYNEQFF. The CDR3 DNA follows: TGTGCCAGCAGCCAACCCGTTTCATACGGGTACAATGAGCAGTTCTTC.

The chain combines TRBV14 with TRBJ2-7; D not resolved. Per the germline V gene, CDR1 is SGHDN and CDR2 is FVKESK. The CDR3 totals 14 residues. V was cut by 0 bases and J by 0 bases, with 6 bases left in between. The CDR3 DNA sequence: TGTGCCAGCAGCCAAGATGGCAACTCCTACGAGCAGTACTTC. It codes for CASSQDGNSYEQYF.

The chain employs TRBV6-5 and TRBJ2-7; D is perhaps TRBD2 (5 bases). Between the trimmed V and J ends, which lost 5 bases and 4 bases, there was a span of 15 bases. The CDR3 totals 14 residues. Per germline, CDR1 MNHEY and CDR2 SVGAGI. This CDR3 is CASSGQDWGYEQYF. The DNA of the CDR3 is TGTGCCAGCAGTGGCCAGGACTGGGGATACGAGCAGTACTTC.